This T cell receptor beta chain was recorded in a study of CD8+CD57+ T cells in acquired aplastic anemia. General study findings and limits: Both patients and controls carried the same twenty-nine CD8+ CDR3 sequences.

About this clonotype: Antigen specificity is unknown.

The template used for profiling TCR beta VDJ and CDR3 was genomic DNA. TCRdb reprocessed the reads via MiXCR and lists one record per CDR3 protein. The sample holds fewer than 200,000 distinct CDR3 sequences, 65% to 75% seen once. V shed 4 bases, J shed 5 bases, and the junction held 9 bases outside the gene matches. The CDR3 length is 14 residues. The germline V gene encodes CDR1 SGHRS and CDR2 YFSETQ. Only patients with CD8+CD57+ cell expansion on flow cytometry were chosen for sequencing. Every patient presented with severe acquired aplastic anemia. Untreated patients provided the blood samples, with no therapy given before sampling.

Sequencing was done on a sample of sorted CD4+, CD8+, or CD8+CD57+ T cells (not recorded which) from PBMCs. This clonotype was sampled from a human donor with aplastic anemia. This sequence joins TRBV5-1 and TRBJ2-7, with TRBD1 matching over 7 bases. The CDR3 nucleotides are TGCGCCAGCAGCACAGGACAGGTTGCGGACGAGCAGTACTTC. Translating gives CASSTGQVADEQYF. The variable domain in full, with the rest retrieved from reference TRBV5-1 and TRBJ2-7, is KAGVTQTPRYLIKTRGQQVTLSCSPISGHRSVSWYQQTPGQGLQFLFEYFSETQRNKGNFPGRFSGRQFSNSRSEMNVSTLELGDSALYLCASSTGQVADEQYFGPGTRLTVT.